These 24 T cell receptor beta chains were sequenced from one sample in a study of blood T cell repertoires in COVID-19. Assay used: immunoSEQ multiplex PCR; TCRdb lists only in-frame clones, some missing. The data show approximately 52,000 clones, with 85% seen just once and roughly 10% held by the top ten. The sequencing input was peripheral blood. These receptors were obtained from a human donor in a cohort sampled during active COVID-19.

This sequence joins TRBV20-1 and TRBJ2-1, with 9 bases lining up with TRBD2. Germline lookup yields CDR1 DFQATT and CDR2 SNEGSKA (reference sequence). Trimming cost V 3 bases and J 4 bases; bases outside gene matches: 10. This CDR3 comprises 16 residues. This CDR3 is CSASTAGGDLYNEQFF. CDR3 sequence (DNA): TGCAGTGCTAGTACAGCGGGAGGCGATCTATACAATGAGCAGTTCTTC.

V gene TRBV4-1 combines with J gene TRBJ2-3, with D uncertain. Germline CDR1 and CDR2: MGHRA and YSYEKL. V was cut by 0 bases and J by 0 bases, with 10 bases left in between. This CDR3 region has 16 residues. The CDR3 sequence is CASSQEGRSSTDTQYF. DNA of the CDR3: TGCGCCAGCAGCCAAGAAGGCAGGTCTAGCACAGATACGCAGTATTTT.

The rearrangement joins TRBV28 to TRBJ2-7, with D hard to call. The germline V gene encodes CDR1 MDHEN and CDR2 SYDVKM. Trimming removed 2 bases from V and 9 bases from J, with 14 bases in between. The CDR3 is made up of 13 amino acids. The CDR3 sequence: CASSLGPYDGQYF. The CDR3 DNA reads TGTGCCAGCAGTTTAGGGCCCTACGACGGGCAGTACTTC.

This clone was recorded once. The genes are TRBV6-2 or TRBV6-3 and TRBJ1-5; no firm D call. This CDR3 has 13 residues. From germline, CDR1 is MNHEY and CDR2 SVGEGT. Trimming removed 2 bases from V and 5 bases from J, with 7 bases in between. The CDR3 bases are TGTGCCAGCAGTTACGTCCGTTATCAGCCCCAGCATTTT. Translation: CASSYVRYQPQHF.

In DNA, the CDR3 is TGTGCCAGCAGGATTCGGACAGGGCATCAGCCCCAGCATTTT. This codes for CASRIRTGHQPQHF. This chain links TRBV27 with TRBJ1-5, with TRBD1 matching over 8 bases. After removal of 6 bases from V and 5 bases from J, the junction contained 6 bases not matched to a gene. The V gene's germline CDR1 is MNHEY and CDR2 SMNVEV (reference sequence). This CDR3 has 14 amino acids.

This chain links TRBV24-1 with TRBJ2-1; 9 positions agree with TRBD1. With 2 bases clipped from V and 7 bases from J, the junction kept 8 bases outside the gene matches. CDR3 length: 16 residues. Germline V lookup: CDR1 KGHDR, CDR2 SFDVKD. The CDR3 coding sequence is TGTGCCACCAGTGATTCACCGGGACAGGGTATGAATGAGCAGTTCTTC. It is translated as CATSDSPGQGMNEQFF.

With respect to this clone: The limits of the CDR3 on the DNA are not certain, so only TCRdb's listed CDR3 is given. The chain links TRBV28 to TRBJ2-3; the table's D call TRBD2 went unverified against the DNA. Germline V CDR1 and CDR2: MDHEN, SYDVKM. Both ends counted, the CDR3 spans 19 residues. The CDR3 spells CASSSSGLAGVKHTDTQYF.

The chain couples TRBV7-2 to TRBJ2-3; perhaps TRBD2 as D (5 bases). The CDR3 has 16 residues. Germline V gives CDR1 SGHTA, CDR2 FQGNSA. Trimming pared 1 base from V and 1 base from J, leaving 12 bases between. Here the CDR3 reads CASSLGWASRTDTQYF. In DNA, the CDR3 is TGTGCCAGCAGCTTAGGTTGGGCTAGCCGCACAGATACGCAGTATTTT.

The chain has TRBV7-9 and TRBJ1-2, with TRBD1 matching over 8 bases. Trimming at V came to 5 bases and at J to 1 base, leaving 6 bases not matched to a gene. Germline V gene data show CDR1 as SEHNR and CDR2 as FQNEAQ (reference sequence). The CDR3 totals 15 residues. CDR3 nucleotides: TGTGCCAGCAGCCCGACAGGGGCGATTAACTATGGCTACACCTTC. Translation gives CASSPTGAINYGYTF.

The V and J genes are TRBV6-5 and TRBJ2-3; 8 bases are a match to TRBD1. The CDR3 sequence is 15 residues long. With 6 bases clipped from V and 3 bases from J, the junction kept 8 bases outside the gene matches. Per germline, CDR1 MNHEY and CDR2 SVGAGI. CDR3 amino acids: CASRNGQGWTDTQYF. CDR3 in DNA: TGTGCCAGCAGAAACGGACAGGGCTGGACAGATACGCAGTATTTT.

V and J are TRBV5-1 and TRBJ1-1; 8 bases are a match to TRBD1. Germline V gene data show CDR1 as SGHRS and CDR2 as YFSETQ. J was trimmed by 5 bases and V by 5 bases; bases with no gene match: 17. The CDR3 contains 17 residues. This chain's CDR3 is CASRGRGPGIRRTEAFF. For the CDR3, the DNA is TGCGCCAGCAGGGGCAGGGGGCCTGGTATTCGGAGAACTGAAGCTTTCTTT.

The chain couples TRBV6-5 to TRBJ1-2; D remains ambiguous. Germline V gene data show CDR1 as MNHEY and CDR2 as SVGAGI. The CDR3 spans 14 residues. V lost 1 base to trimming and J lost 5 bases, with 11 bases between them. The CDR3 region has the DNA TGTGCCAGCAGTTACTACTCGAGCGGTTATGGCTACACCTTC. Amino acid sequence: CASSYYSSGYGYTF.

This clone was counted a single time. The chain couples TRBV5-4 to TRBJ2-7; D might be TRBD1 (6 bases). CDR1 SGHNT and CDR2 YYREEE come from the germline V gene (reference sequence). V was cut by 0 bases and J by 5 bases, with 12 bases left in between. The CDR3 is made up of 14 amino acids. This CDR3 is CASSLDPGANEQYF. The CDR3, as DNA: TGTGCCAGCAGCTTGGATCCAGGGGCAAACGAGCAGTACTTC.

This chain uses TRBV28 with TRBJ2-7; D remains ambiguous. The CDR3 sequence is 13 residues long. V was trimmed by 3 bases and J by 0 bases, leaving 6 bases between them. In germline, CDR1 is MDHEN, CDR2 SYDVKM. The CDR3 nucleotides read TGTGCCAGCAGTTTGAGTAACTCCTACGAGCAGTACTTC. Amino acids: CASSLSNSYEQYF.

The rearrangement links TRBV5-1 to TRBJ2-3; 11 bases are shared with TRBD2. V gave up 1 base and J gave up 8 bases; unmatched junction bases: 6. CDR3 length: 15 residues. CDR1 SGHRS and CDR2 YFSETQ come from the germline V gene. The CDR3: CASSLPGLADSTQYF. CDR3 DNA sequence: TGCGCCAGCAGCTTGCCGGGACTAGCGGACTCTACGCAGTATTTT.

The J gene is TRBJ2-2, the V gene TRBV18; TRBD2 agrees at 8 bases. Germline assignment: CDR1 KGHSH and CDR2 LQKENI. V gave up 0 bases and J gave up 7 bases; unmatched junction bases: 10. This CDR3 spans 17 amino acids. The CDR3 nucleotides are TGTGCCAGCTCACCACCAAATCGGGAGGGCCCGAGCGGGGAGCTGTTTTTT. Translated: CASSPPNREGPSGELFF.

The chain couples TRBV5-1 to TRBJ1-1; 8 nucleotides agree with TRBD1. V was pared by 1 base and J by 4 bases, with 3 bases of the junction left unmatched. The CDR3 has 14 amino acids. Germline V gene lookup returns CDR1 SGHRS and CDR2 YFSETQ. As DNA, the CDR3 is TGCGCCAGCAGCTTGAAGGGACAGGCCACTGAAGCTTTCTTT. Its translation is CASSLKGQATEAFF.

The chain uses TRBV9 and TRBJ2-1, with D maybe TRBD2 (5 bases). Germline assignment: CDR1 SGDLS and CDR2 YYNGEE. The CDR3 is 14 amino acids. Trimming left V 0 bases short and J 13 bases short, with 17 bases between. The CDR3 DNA sequence: TGTGCCAGCAGCGTAGAGGTCCGTCCGGACTCACAGTTCTTC. Translating gives CASSVEVRPDSQFF.

The chain joins TRBV7-3 to TRBJ2-1, with TRBD2 matching over 9 bases. This CDR3 has 15 amino acids. V lost 5 bases, J lost 8 bases, and 10 bases stayed unmatched. Germline CDR1 SGHTA, CDR2 FQGTGA. The CDR3: CASSPAGREGDEQFF. Here the CDR3 DNA reads TGTGCCAGCAGCCCCGCGGGGCGGGAGGGTGATGAGCAGTTCTTC.

The gene calls are TRBV2 and TRBJ1-1; the D gene is possibly TRBD1 (6 bases). V lost 7 bases and J lost 3, with 12 bases in between. Germline assignment: CDR1 SNHLY and CDR2 FYNNEI. The CDR3 consists of 13 residues. The CDR3 is CASIRQVDTEAFF. The CDR3, as DNA: TGTGCCAGCATTAGACAGGTGGACACTGAAGCTTTCTTT. Variable domain in full (rest from reference TRBV2 and TRBJ1-1): EPEVTQTPSHQVTQMGQEVILRCVPISNHLYFYWYRQILGQKVEFLVSFYNNEISEKSEIFDDQFSVERPDGSNFTLKIRSTKLEDSAMYFCASIRQVDTEAFFGQGTRLTVV.

This chain joins TRBV30 and TRBJ1-1; D remains ambiguous. V lost 4 bases and J 4 bases, leaving 10 bases between the germline ends. CDR3 length: 12 amino acids. Germline values: CDR1 GTSNPN, CDR2 SVGIG (reference sequence). DNA of the CDR3: TGTGCCTGGACCCCCGGCGGCACTGAAGCTTTCTTT. This codes for CAWTPGGTEAFF.

V usage is TRBV3-1 (or the pseudogene TRBV3-2) and J usage is TRBJ1-6, with 7 positions matching TRBD1. Looked up from germline, CDR1 is LGHDT and CDR2 is YNNKEL (reference sequence). The CDR3 has 17 residues. Germline trimming cut 6 bases from V and 4 bases from J; bases unmatched to any gene: 12. CDR3 amino acids: CASSRMGQRRYNSPLHF. The DNA of the CDR3 is TGTGCCAGCAGTCGAATGGGACAGCGAAGATATAATTCACCCCTCCACTTT.

The chain combines TRBV3-1 (or the pseudogene TRBV3-2) with TRBJ2-1, with D tentatively TRBD1 (6 bases). Trimming took 2 bases from V and 9 from J, leaving 8 bases between them. CDR1 and CDR2 (germline): LGHDT, YNNKEL (reference sequence). The CDR3 is made up of 12 amino acids. The CDR3 here is CASSQRGGEQFF. The DNA for the CDR3 is TGTGCCAGCAGCCAAAGAGGGGGTGAGCAGTTCTTC.

This clone was observed a few times. The DNA for the CDR3 is TGTGCCAGCTGCCGGGACAGGGGAAACAATGAGCAGTTCTTC. Its translation: CASCRDRGNNEQFF. The chain links TRBV6-5 to TRBJ2-1, with 10 bases fitting TRBD1. The V gene's germline CDR1 is MNHEY and CDR2 SVGAGI. The CDR3 extends over 14 amino acids. V dropped 8 bases and J dropped 5; count of bases not matched to a gene: 6.